This TCR beta chain originates from a study of blood T cell repertoires in COVID-19. For the study at large: Spain, Italy and the United States supplied samples that represented acute and convalescent COVID-19. Sources were T cells, B-cell-depleted T cells, or PBMCs; the material itself was cDNA or gDNA.

The table lists this clone with a count of one. The authors' processing: Quantification of nucleated cells was approximated via reference gene primer amplification. TCRdb keeps only in-frame clones here, not all; method: immunoSEQ multiplex PCR. V, J and clone size were drawn from that table, and D and trimming were deduced from the DNA. The table has some 110,000 clones, 91% seen once; the top ten hold roughly 6%. The source of this sequence is a human donor in a cohort sampled during active COVID-19. Sequences were obtained from peripheral blood.

The CDR3 DNA sequence: TGTGCCAGTGGGACAGGGACCTACGAGCAGTACTTC. Translated, it gives CASGTGTYEQYF. V usage is TRBV6-6 and J usage is TRBJ2-7; 9 bases align to TRBD1. Trimming at V came to 9 bases and at J to 2 bases, leaving 2 bases not matched to a gene. CDR1 is MNHNY, CDR2 SVGAGI, per germline (reference sequence). CDR3 length: 12 amino acids.